What follows are 11 T cell receptor beta chains derived from one specimen sequenced in a study of cytotoxic CD8 clonotypes in ibrutinib-treated CLL. The assay was immunoSEQ multiplex PCR, and TCRdb's table has in-frame clones only and misses some. Of around 150,000 clones listed, about four fifths are singletons. The sequences come from PBMCs, collected after 12 months of ibrutinib treatment. The receptors come from a human donor with chronic lymphocytic leukemia.

The genes are TRBV7-8 and TRBJ2-3, with D perhaps being TRBD1 or TRBD2 (5 bases each). Looked up from germline, CDR1 is SGHVS and CDR2 is FQNEAQ. V gave up 5 bases and J gave up 4 bases, with 13 bases separating them. CDR3 length: 14 residues. CDR3 sequence reads: CASSPWDASDTQYF. The CDR3 region has the DNA TGTGCCAGCAGCCCTTGGGACGCCTCAGATACGCAGTATTTT.

The chain employs TRBV5-1 and TRBJ1-4, with a tentative D call TRBD1 (5 bases). V was cut by 4 bases and J by 8 bases, with 12 bases left in between. CDR3 length: 13 residues. The V gene's germline CDR1 is SGHRS and CDR2 YFSETQ. In nucleotides, the CDR3 is TGCGCCAGCAGCGGGACCCGGGGGGAAAAACTGTTTTTT. Its protein product is CASSGTRGEKLFF.

The chain is built from TRBV19 and TRBJ2-1; TRBD1 aligns across 9 bases. V dropped 6 bases and J dropped 6; count of bases not matched to a gene: 6. From germline, CDR1 is LNHDA and CDR2 SQIVND (reference sequence). CDR3 length equals 14 residues. As DNA, the CDR3 is TGTGCCAGTAGCCCGACAGGGGGGACCAATGAGCAGTTCTTC. Its protein product is CASSPTGGTNEQFF.

This clone has just a few counts. J is TRBJ1-6 and V is TRBV6-1; no firm D call. V lost 3 bases to trimming and J lost 2 bases, with 5 bases between them. CDR3 length equals 14 residues. The V gene's germline CDR1 is MNHNS and CDR2 SASEGT. In nucleotides, the CDR3 is TGTGCCAGCAGTGATCCAGCCTATAATTCACCCCTCCACTTT. This sequence encodes CASSDPAYNSPLHF.

V usage is TRBV9 and J usage is TRBJ1-4, with 9 nucleotides matching TRBD1. The CDR3 loop spans 19 amino acids. Germline V gives CDR1 SGDLS, CDR2 YYNGEE. The J segment lost 1 base and the V segment lost 4 bases, leaving 14 bases of the junction unmatched. CDR3 amino acids: CASSSLTGGNSKTNEKLFF. CDR3 nucleotide sequence: TGTGCCAGCAGCTCCCTGACAGGGGGTAATAGCAAAACTAATGAAAAACTGTTTTTT. The full variable domain, rest sourced from reference TRBV9 and TRBJ1-4, is DSGVTQTPKHLITATGQRVTLRCSPRSGDLSVYWYQQSLDQGLQFLIQYYNGEERAKGNILERFSAQQFPDLHSELNLSSLELGDSALYFCASSSLTGGNSKTNEKLFFGSGTQLSVL.

The J gene is TRBJ1-5, the V gene TRBV10-3; no clear D gene. Trimming cost V 4 bases and J 7 bases, with 11 bases left between them. This CDR3 has 13 amino acids. Germline-derived CDR1 and CDR2 are ENHRY and SYGVKD. In nucleotides, the CDR3 is TGTGCCATCAGTGCGGAGTATGGACAGCCCCAGCATTTT. This codes for CAISAEYGQPQHF.

This chain links TRBV5-5 with TRBJ1-2; TRBD1 might be the D (5 bases). CDR1 and CDR2 from the germline V gene are SGHKS and YYEKEE (reference sequence). Trimming took off 4 bases at V and 4 bases at J, with 11 bases between the two ends. This CDR3 is 13 amino acids long. The CDR3, as DNA: TGTGCCAGCAGCCCTACCGACAGCTATGGCTACACCTTC. Translating it yields CASSPTDSYGYTF.

The chain recombines TRBV15 with TRBJ2-7, with TRBD1 as a possible D gene (7 bases). CDR1 LNHNV and CDR2 YYDKDF come from the germline V gene (reference sequence). V was pared by 0 bases and J by 6 bases, with 15 bases between. There are 15 residues in the CDR3. The CDR3 protein is CATSRDDQGGGEQYF. The CDR3 DNA reads as TGTGCCACCAGCAGAGATGATCAGGGGGGAGGCGAGCAGTACTTC.

The chain recombines TRBV18 with TRBJ2-5, with 7 bases that match TRBD2. The CDR3 consists of 15 residues. Losses at the gene ends were 0 bases for V and 9 bases for J; bases not matched to a gene: 10. The germline V gene encodes CDR1 KGHSH and CDR2 LQKENI. CDR3 protein: CASSPPGGSLGAQYF. The CDR3 nucleotides are TGTGCCAGCTCACCACCGGGAGGGTCTTTAGGGGCCCAGTACTTC. Complete variable domain (other parts from reference TRBV18 and TRBJ2-5): NAGVMQNPRHLVRRRGQEARLRCSPMKGHSHVYWYRQLPEEGLKFMVYLQKENIIDESGMPKERFSAEFPKEGPSILRIQQVVRGDSAAYFCASSPPGGSLGAQYFGPGTRLLVL.

The chain couples TRBV11-2 to TRBJ1-1, with D maybe TRBD1 (6 bases). Germline values: CDR1 SGHAT, CDR2 FQNNGV. The V end lost 5 bases, the J end lost 8 bases, and 18 bases lay between the germline ends. The CDR3 extends over 14 amino acids. CDR3 sequence (DNA): TGTGCCAGCAGCCAATACAGGGAACGGGGAGAAGCTTTCTTT. It is translated as CASSQYRERGEAFF.

This clone was counted only a few times. CDR3 protein: CASSTNERISTDTQYF. The CDR3, as DNA: TGTGCCAGTAGTACAAACGAGCGGATTAGCACAGATACGCAGTATTTT. The chain uses TRBV19 and TRBJ2-3; the D gene is possibly TRBD2 (5 bases). The germline V gene encodes CDR1 LNHDA and CDR2 SQIVND (reference sequence). The CDR3 has 16 residues. The V gene lost 4 bases and the J gene lost 0 bases, with 14 bases spanning the gap.